What follows are 30 T cell receptor beta chains derived from one specimen sequenced in a study of blood T cell repertoires in COVID-19 (dated by TCRdb to about 2020). Library preparation employed the immunoSEQ multiplex PCR assay. As stored in TCRdb, this immuneACCESS dataset retains in-frame rearrangements with V and J assigned. A fraction of the clones does not appear; measured against another copy, unresolved V genes explain less than half of the discrepancy, and the remainder lacks a known reason. The sample records around 190,000 clones, 70% to 80% of which are singletons. The ten biggest clones cover just over 8.5% of the sample. Sequences were obtained from peripheral blood. These TCRs come from a woman aged 50 to 60 with active or convalescent COVID-19.

The chain carries TRBV27 and TRBJ1-1, with a weak D call TRBD1 (5 bases). The CDR3 has 15 amino acids. V lost 3 bases and J 5 bases, leaving 16 bases between the germline ends. Germline CDR1 reads MNHEY; CDR2 reads SMNVEV (reference sequence). The CDR3 DNA reads TGTGCCAGCAGTTTTGACAACCTCCGACAGACTGAAGCTTTCTTT. Its translation is CASSFDNLRQTEAFF.

This clone has just a few counts. The chain combines TRBV5-4 with TRBJ2-7, with 9 bases that match TRBD1. This CDR3 is built from 14 residues. The germline V gene encodes CDR1 SGHNT and CDR2 YYREEE (reference sequence). The V segment lost 4 bases and the J segment 2 bases; nucleotides outside the gene matches: 4. The CDR3 sequence: CASSSRDRAYEQYF. The CDR3 DNA is TGTGCCAGCAGCAGCCGGGACAGGGCCTACGAGCAGTACTTC.

This chain links TRBV6-5 with TRBJ2-7; TRBD2 matches at 11 bases. CDR1 and CDR2 from the germline V gene are MNHEY and SVGAGI. The CDR3 sequence is 16 residues long. J was trimmed by 6 bases and V by 4 bases; bases with no gene match: 11. CDR3 DNA sequence: TGTGCCAGCAGTTCCCTTAGCGGGAGGGCCGCTGGCGAGCAGTACTTC. Translation gives CASSSLSGRAAGEQYF.

CDR3 sequence: CASSPGRRDSQPQHF. CDR3 DNA: TGTGCCAGCAGCCCCGGGAGGCGCGACAGTCAGCCCCAGCATTTT. This chain connects TRBV7-2 to TRBJ1-5; D perhaps matches TRBD1 (5 bases). The V gene's germline CDR1 is SGHTA and CDR2 FQGNSA. This CDR3 spans 15 amino acids. V lost 5 bases to trimming and J lost 6 bases, with 17 bases between them.

The J gene is TRBJ1-2, the V gene TRBV27; 7 positions match TRBD1. Germline CDR1 reads MNHEY; CDR2 reads SMNVEV (reference sequence). This CDR3 has 13 amino acids. The junction had 8 bases not matched to a gene; V was cut back by 6 bases and J by 7 bases. This CDR3 is CASRVRGAGGYTF. As DNA, the CDR3 is TGTGCCAGCAGGGTCAGGGGGGCCGGTGGCTACACCTTC.

The V call is TRBV12-3 or TRBV12-4, the J call TRBJ1-4; the D is unclear. The ends were cut back, 8 bases at V and 8 bases at J, with 15 bases in the middle. The CDR3 loop spans 13 amino acids. The CDR3 sequence is CASSGGPGEKLFF. The CDR3, as DNA: TGTGCCAGCTCAGGAGGGCCTGGAGAAAAACTGTTTTTT.

This chain connects TRBV30 to TRBJ1-4, with D possibly being TRBD1 (5 bases). Trimming took 5 bases from V and 4 from J, leaving 17 bases between them. Germline V gene data show CDR1 as GTSNPN and CDR2 as SVGIG (reference sequence). The CDR3 extends over 15 amino acids. CDR3 protein: CAWSLPRGLNEKLFF. The DNA for the CDR3 is TGTGCCTGGTCCCTGCCGCGGGGACTTAATGAAAAACTGTTTTTT.

The chain employs TRBV7-2 and TRBJ1-1; tentative D call: TRBD1 (5 bases). The CDR3 totals 15 residues. Per germline, CDR1 SGHTA and CDR2 FQGNSA. V shed 4 bases and J shed 3 bases, with 15 bases lying between them. This CDR3 reads CASSSRAWGDTEAFF. CDR3 nucleotides: TGTGCCAGCAGCTCCCGGGCCTGGGGGGACACTGAAGCTTTCTTT.

The CDR3 loop reads CASSPGLAASYNEQFF. The DNA of the CDR3 is TGTGCCAGCAGCCCGGGACTAGCGGCCTCCTACAATGAGCAGTTCTTC. The chain has TRBV11-3 and TRBJ2-1; TRBD2 matches at 11 bases. Germline CDR1 reads SGHNT; CDR2 reads YENEEA. CDR3 length: 16 residues. The ends lost 5 bases at V and 0 bases at J; junction bases unmatched: 3.

The chain uses TRBV6-5 and TRBJ1-2; 10 bases are shared with TRBD1. CDR1 and CDR2 from the germline V gene are MNHEY and SVGAGI. The CDR3 consists of 14 residues. V was pared by 5 bases and J by 1 base, with 1 base of the junction left unmatched. This CDR3 reads CASSRTGGNYGYTF. CDR3 DNA sequence: TGTGCCAGCAGTAGGACAGGGGGTAACTATGGCTACACCTTC.

CDR3 DNA: TGTGCCAGCAGATACGGGATTAACTATGGCTACACCTTC. Translation gives CASRYGINYGYTF. V and J are TRBV12-3 or TRBV12-4 and TRBJ1-2; D is undetermined. The CDR3 sequence is 13 residues long. V dropped 6 bases and J dropped 1 base, with 9 bases sitting between them.

Here the CDR3 reads CASSTQAGGTYNEQFF. The CDR3 DNA reads TGTGCCAGCAGCACCCAAGCGGGAGGAACCTACAATGAGCAGTTCTTC. The rearrangement uses TRBV7-6 and TRBJ2-1, with TRBD2 identical over 9 bases. This CDR3 spans 16 amino acids. Germline V gives CDR1 SGHVS, CDR2 FNYEAQ. V was pared by 5 bases and J by 2 bases, with 7 bases of the junction left unmatched.

This chain connects TRBV20-1 to TRBJ2-7, with TRBD2 as a possible D gene (5 bases). Trimming took 6 bases from V and 4 from J, leaving 10 bases between them. CDR3 length: 11 amino acids. Germline V lookup: CDR1 DFQATT, CDR2 SNEGSKA (reference sequence). The CDR3 protein is CSARRGYEQYF. DNA for the CDR3: TGCAGTGCCCGCCGGGGTTACGAGCAGTACTTC.

This clone was recorded only once. The chain is built from TRBV30 and TRBJ1-2; no reliable D call. Germline CDR1 GTSNPN, CDR2 SVGIG (reference sequence). V gave up 4 bases and J gave up 7 bases, with 25 bases separating them. This CDR3 is 16 amino acids long. CDR3 sequence: CAWTPYGTLRRGGYTF. The CDR3 coding sequence is TGTGCCTGGACCCCGTACGGTACTCTCAGGCGGGGTGGCTACACCTTC.

This sequence joins TRBV7-3 and TRBJ2-3, with 12 nucleotides matching TRBD2. Trimming cost V 5 bases and J 5 bases; bases outside gene matches: 2. The germline gives CDR1 SGHTA, CDR2 FQGTGA. This CDR3 has 14 residues. CDR3 nucleotides: TGTGCCAGCAGCCTAGCGGGAGGGGTAGATACGCAGTATTTT. Residues: CASSLAGGVDTQYF.

This clone was found a few times. The gene calls are TRBV6-2 or TRBV6-3 and TRBJ2-7; maybe TRBD2 (5 bases). The V end was cut by 5 bases, the J end by 7 bases, with 15 bases between. This CDR3 is 13 amino acids long. From germline, CDR1 is MNHEY and CDR2 SVGEGT. The CDR3 bases are TGTGCCAGCAGTATCCGGGAAATAAGGGAGCAGTACTTC. It specifies CASSIREIREQYF.

In its sample, this clone was seen a few times. This chain joins TRBV12-5 and TRBJ1-1, with 10 bases matching TRBD1. The CDR3 is made up of 12 amino acids. V gave up 3 bases and J gave up 10 bases; unmatched junction bases: 2. The germline V gene encodes CDR1 LGHNT and CDR2 FRNRAP. In DNA, the CDR3 is TGTGCTAGTGGTTTACGGGACAGGGGAGCTTTCTTT. Its protein is CASGLRDRGAFF.

The chain employs TRBV19 and TRBJ1-2, with 8 nucleotides matching TRBD1. This CDR3 has 15 residues. Looked up from germline, CDR1 is LNHDA and CDR2 is SQIVND (reference sequence). With 5 bases clipped from V and 1 base from J, the junction kept 6 bases outside the gene matches. CDR3 residues: CASSPRTGINYGYTF. DNA for the CDR3: TGTGCCAGTAGTCCACGGACAGGGATTAACTATGGCTACACCTTC.

This chain links TRBV3-1 (or the pseudogene TRBV3-2) with TRBJ2-6; 8 positions match TRBD1. Germline V CDR1 and CDR2: LGHDT, YNNKEL (reference sequence). CDR3 size: 19 residues. V lost 6 bases and J lost 0; bases outside the gene matches: 13. The CDR3 loop is CASRRGTGPKLSGANVLTF. DNA for the CDR3: TGTGCCAGCAGACGCGGGACAGGACCCAAACTCTCTGGGGCCAACGTCCTGACTTTC.

A single count supports this clone. J is TRBJ2-7 and V is TRBV28; 13 bases match TRBD2. With 7 bases clipped from V and 3 bases from J, the junction kept 12 bases outside the gene matches. The CDR3 extends over 17 amino acids. Germline CDR1 and CDR2: MDHEN and SYDVKM. The CDR3 spells CASTDPGLAGLYYEQYF. The CDR3 DNA sequence: TGTGCCAGCACCGACCCGGGACTAGCGGGGTTATACTACGAGCAGTACTTC.

The chain employs TRBV18 and TRBJ1-1; 7 nucleotides align to TRBD1. The CDR3 extends over 16 amino acids. V gave up 6 bases and J gave up 0 bases; unmatched junction bases: 10. CDR1 and CDR2 from the germline V gene are KGHSH and LQKENI. The CDR3 protein is CASSLRGGQLNTEAFF. As DNA, the CDR3 is TGTGCCAGCTCTCTCCGAGGGGGACAGTTGAACACTGAAGCTTTCTTT.

The chain joins TRBV6-1 to TRBJ1-2; 11 bases are a match to TRBD1. The germline V gene encodes CDR1 MNHNS and CDR2 SASEGT. Germline trimming cut 3 bases from V and 8 bases from J; bases unmatched to any gene: 5. The CDR3 sequence is 14 residues long. The CDR3 nucleotides read TGTGCCAGCAGTGAGGACAGGGGGCAACAAGGCTACACCTTC. Translated: CASSEDRGQQGYTF.

The chain employs TRBV28 and TRBJ2-1, with 12 bases identical to TRBD2. The CDR3 spans 16 residues. Trimming removed 0 bases from V and 5 bases from J; junction bases left unmatched: 2. Germline CDR1 MDHEN, CDR2 SYDVKM. In nucleotides, the CDR3 is TGTGCCAGCAGTTTATGGGCTAGCGGGAGGGACAATGAGCAGTTCTTC. Amino acids: CASSLWASGRDNEQFF.

V usage is TRBV28 and J usage is TRBJ2-7, with D tentatively TRBD2 (7 bases). CDR3 length: 15 amino acids. V dropped 7 bases and J dropped 3 bases, with 19 bases sitting between them. Germline CDR1 MDHEN, CDR2 SYDVKM. The CDR3 protein is CASTLTIGGGYEQYF. CDR3 coding DNA: TGTGCCAGCACCTTAACGATAGGGGGGGGCTACGAGCAGTACTTC. The full variable domain, with the rest looked up from reference TRBV28 and TRBJ2-7, is DVKVTQSSRYLVKRTGEKVFLECVQDMDHENMFWYRQDPGLGLRLIYFSYDVKMKEKGDIPEGYSVSREKKERFSLILESASTNQTSMYLCASTLTIGGGYEQYFGPGTRLTVT.

The chain recombines TRBV5-8 with TRBJ2-7; 7 nucleotides align to TRBD1. The CDR3 has 13 residues. Germline V lookup: CDR1 SGHTS, CDR2 YDEGEE. Unmatched junction bases numbered 3, after V lost 4 bases and J lost 2 bases. The CDR3 region has the DNA TGTGCCAGCAGCCCGACAGGGCCCTACGAGCAGTACTTC. It specifies CASSPTGPYEQYF. Full variable domain (remainder filled in from reference TRBV5-8 and TRBJ2-7): EAGVTQSPTHLIKTRGQQATLRCSPISGHTSVYWYQQALGLGLQFLLWYDEGEERNRGNFPPRFSGRQFPNYSSELNVNALELEDSALYLCASSPTGPYEQYFGPGTRLTVT.

V and J are TRBV7-9 and TRBJ2-2, with 9 positions matching TRBD2. The CDR3 consists of 18 residues. Germline V lookup: CDR1 SEHNR, CDR2 FQNEAQ (reference sequence). After removal of 1 base from V and 1 base from J, the junction contained 7 bases not matched to a gene. The CDR3 sequence is CASSLETGLAKNTGELFF. As DNA, the CDR3 is TGTGCCAGCAGCTTAGAAACCGGACTAGCGAAGAACACCGGGGAGCTGTTTTTT.

V and J are TRBV18 and TRBJ1-2; 9 bases are shared with TRBD1. The germline V gene encodes CDR1 KGHSH and CDR2 LQKENI. The CDR3 spans 15 residues. V trimming: 2 bases; J trimming: 4 bases; junction bases outside the gene matches: 5. The CDR3 protein is CASSPIETGGYGYTF. DNA of the CDR3: TGTGCCAGCTCACCAATAGAGACAGGGGGCTATGGCTACACCTTC.

The chain recombines TRBV7-8 with TRBJ1-3; tentative D call: TRBD1 (5 bases). With 0 bases removed from V and 0 bases from J, the gap between germline ends came to 12 bases. The CDR3 contains 17 residues. Germline CDR1 reads SGHVS; CDR2 reads FQNEAQ. CDR3 in amino acids: CASSLARQGHSGNTIYF. The CDR3, as DNA: TGTGCCAGCAGCTTAGCTAGGCAGGGCCACTCTGGAAACACCATATATTTT.

V is TRBV5-1 and J is TRBJ2-3, with D perhaps TRBD2 (5 bases). This CDR3 contains 14 residues. The V and J ends lost 4 bases and 0 bases respectively, with 9 bases between them. The germline gives CDR1 SGHRS, CDR2 YFSETQ. CDR3 bases: TGCGCCAGCAGCCCAACTAGTAGCACAGATACGCAGTATTTT. Translating gives CASSPTSSTDTQYF.

The chain is built from TRBV28 and TRBJ1-6, with D perhaps TRBD1 (5 bases). Germline V gene sequence: CDR1 MDHEN, CDR2 SYDVKM. The V end lost 5 bases, the J end lost 5 bases, and 13 bases lay between the germline ends. The CDR3 runs to 15 residues. This CDR3 is CASSPAGGNNSPLHF. Written as DNA, the CDR3 is TGTGCCAGCAGTCCGGCCGGGGGGAATAATTCACCCCTCCACTTT.